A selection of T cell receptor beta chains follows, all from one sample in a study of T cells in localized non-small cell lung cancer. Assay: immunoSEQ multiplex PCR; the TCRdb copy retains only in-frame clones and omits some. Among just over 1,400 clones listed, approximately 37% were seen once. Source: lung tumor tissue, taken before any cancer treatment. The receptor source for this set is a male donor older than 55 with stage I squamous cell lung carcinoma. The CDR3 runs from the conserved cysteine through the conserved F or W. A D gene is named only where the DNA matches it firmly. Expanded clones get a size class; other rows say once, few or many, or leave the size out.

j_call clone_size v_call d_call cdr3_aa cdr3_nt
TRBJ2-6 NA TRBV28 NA CASSSQGTGANVLTF TGTGCCAGCAGCTCACAGGGTACTGGGGCCAACGTCCTGACTTTC
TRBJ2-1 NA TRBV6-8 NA CASSPPTVFHEQFF TGTGCCAGCAGTCCCCCGACCGTTTTCCATGAGCAGTTCTTC
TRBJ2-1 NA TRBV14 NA CASNLGGYNEQFF TGTGCCAGCAACTTAGGGGGCTACAATGAGCAGTTCTTC
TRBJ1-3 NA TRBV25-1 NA CASSGWRGAGNTIYF TGTGCCAGCAGTGGATGGAGGGGGGCTGGAAACACCATATATTTT
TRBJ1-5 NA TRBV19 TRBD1 CASIQGTGGQPQHF TGTGCCAGTATTCAAGGGACAGGCGGTCAGCCCCAGCATTTT
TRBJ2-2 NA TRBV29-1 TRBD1 CSGSTGPGELFF TGCAGCGGCTCGACAGGGCCCGGGGAGCTGTTTTTT
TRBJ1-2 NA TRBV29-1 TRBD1 CSVDLGQGDGYTF TGCAGCGTTGACCTAGGACAGGGTGATGGCTACACCTTC
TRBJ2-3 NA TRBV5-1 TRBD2 CASSFQGLAGADTQYF TGCGCCAGCAGCTTTCAAGGACTAGCGGGAGCCGATACGCAGTATTTT
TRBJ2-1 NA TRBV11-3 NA CASSLGPSSYNEQFF TGTGCCAGCAGCTTGGGACCGAGCTCCTACAATGAGCAGTTCTTC
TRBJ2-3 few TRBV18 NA CASSPREGLGDTQYF TGTGCCAGCTCACCACGAGAGGGGTTGGGAGATACGCAGTATTTT
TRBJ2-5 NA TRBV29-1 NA CSVEGWVGSQVETQYF TGCAGCGTTGAAGGGTGGGTCGGCAGTCAAGTAGAGACCCAGTACTTC
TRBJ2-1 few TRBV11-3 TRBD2 CASSLGGAGYNEQFF TGTGCCAGCAGCTTAGGGGGAGCGGGGTACAATGAGCAGTTCTTC
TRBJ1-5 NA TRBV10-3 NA CAISESDYQPQHF TGTGCCATCAGTGAGTCGGACTATCAGCCCCAGCATTTT
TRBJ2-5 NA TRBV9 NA CASSKTGETQYF TGTGCCAGCAGCAAAACCGGTGAGACCCAGTACTTC
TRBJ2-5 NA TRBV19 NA CASSIVGTQGSTQYF TGTGCCAGTAGTATAGTTGGGACCCAGGGATCGACCCAGTACTTC
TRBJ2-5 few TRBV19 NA CASSPGLQETQYF TGTGCCAGTAGCCCTGGATTACAAGAGACCCAGTACTTC
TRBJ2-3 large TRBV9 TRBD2 CASSPGTSGATDTQYF TGTGCCAGCAGCCCTGGGACTAGCGGAGCCACAGATACGCAGTATTTT
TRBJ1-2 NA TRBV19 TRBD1 CASSTRPRQGHYGYTF TGTGCCAGTAGTACTCGACCCCGACAGGGCCACTATGGCTACACCTTC
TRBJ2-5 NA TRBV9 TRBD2 CASSERLAGVSETQYF TGTGCCAGCAGTGAGAGACTAGCGGGAGTATCAGAGACCCAGTACTTC
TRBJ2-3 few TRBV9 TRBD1 CASFRTGADTQYF TGTGCCAGTTTTCGGACAGGGGCAGATACGCAGTATTTT
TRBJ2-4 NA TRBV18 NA CASSPTKNIQYF TGTGCCAGCTCACCCACCAAAAACATTCAGTACTTC
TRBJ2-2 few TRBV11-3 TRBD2 CASSLLAGGTGELFF TGTGCCAGCAGCTTACTAGCGGGAGGGACCGGGGAGCTGTTTTTT
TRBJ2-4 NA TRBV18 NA CASSRTSGQNIQYF TGTGCCAGCTCACGGACAAGCGGACAAAACATTCAGTACTTC
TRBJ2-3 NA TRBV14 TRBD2 CASSQPPRSGRWADTQYF TGTGCCAGCAGCCAGCCCCCCCGTAGCGGGAGATGGGCAGATACGCAGTATTTT
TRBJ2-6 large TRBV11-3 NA CASSSGDGANVLTF TGTGCCAGCAGCTCAGGAGATGGGGCCAACGTCCTGACTTTC
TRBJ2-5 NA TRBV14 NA CASSQDFGPPLSIQETQYF TGTGCCAGCAGCCAAGATTTCGGGCCCCCTTTAAGCATCCAAGAGACCCAGTACTTC
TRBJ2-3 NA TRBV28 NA CASSEGPIVFTDTQYF TGTGCCAGCAGTGAAGGGCCAATCGTTTTCACAGATACGCAGTATTTT
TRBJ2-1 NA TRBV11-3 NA CASSPEDSLSSYNEQFF TGTGCCAGCAGCCCTGAGGACAGCTTGAGCTCCTACAATGAGCAGTTCTTC
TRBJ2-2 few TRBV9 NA CASSVEHLNTGELFF TGTGCCAGCAGCGTAGAACACTTGAACACCGGGGAGCTGTTTTTT
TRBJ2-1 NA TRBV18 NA CASSPPQGAYNEQFF TGTGCCAGCTCACCACCCCAGGGAGCCTACAATGAGCAGTTCTTC
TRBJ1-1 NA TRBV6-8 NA CASSYSSELNTEAFF TGTGCCAGCAGTTACTCGTCTGAATTGAACACTGAAGCTTTCTTT
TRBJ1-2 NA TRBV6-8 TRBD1 CASSFLQGAGYTF TGTGCCAGCAGTTTCTTACAGGGGGCTGGCTACACCTTC
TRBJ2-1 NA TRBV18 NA CASSPPSREAQFF TGTGCCAGCTCACCACCGTCGAGGGAAGCGCAGTTCTTC
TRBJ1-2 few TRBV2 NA CASSIQGQESYTF TGTGCCAGCAGTATACAGGGCCAGGAGAGCTACACCTTC
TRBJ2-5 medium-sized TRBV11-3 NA CASSWLGLASETQYF TGTGCCAGCAGCTGGCTGGGCCTAGCCAGTGAGACCCAGTACTTC
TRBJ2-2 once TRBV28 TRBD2 CATEKLAGVPGELFF TGTGCCACCGAGAAACTAGCGGGAGTACCCGGGGAGCTGTTTTTT
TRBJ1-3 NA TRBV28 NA CASSRLTSGNTIYF TGTGCCAGTTCTCGACTGACCTCTGGAAACACCATATATTTT
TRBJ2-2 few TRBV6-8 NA CASRGAERNTGELFF TGTGCCAGCAGGGGGGCCGAGAGGAACACCGGGGAGCTGTTTTTT
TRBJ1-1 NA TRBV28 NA CASSLRGNPEAFF TGTGCCAGCAGTTTACGCGGGAACCCTGAAGCTTTCTTT
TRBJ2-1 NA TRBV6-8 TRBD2 CASRRLTGGYNEQFF TGTGCCTCTCGTCGTCTGACGGGAGGTTACAATGAGCAGTTCTTC